This T cell receptor (beta chain) comes out of a study of blood T cells in healthy people across ages. Then a second PCR, running roughly 7 to 11 cycles, was carried out with a sample-barcoded 5' primer and a J-beta primer mix. Each TCR beta cDNA got a 12-nucleotide random molecular identifier. TCRdb re-analysed the 5' RACE reads in MiXCR, keeping a single row per CDR3 protein. The sample lists around 1.5 million distinct CDR3 sequences, 30% to 35% occurring once. PBMCs numbering at least 6.5 million were isolated per sample. V lost 6 bases, J lost 0 bases, and 19 bases lay in between. The V gene's germline CDR1 is SGHNT and CDR2 YYREEE (reference sequence). The CDR3 has 18 residues.

This rearrangement joins TRBV5-4 to TRBJ2-6, with unresolved D. The receptor's source is a woman younger than 45 in good health. The sample comprised blood. Here the CDR3 reads CASTNPDRTLSGANVLTF. The CDR3 coding sequence is TGTGCCAGCACTAACCCTGATCGAACTCTCTCTGGGGCCAACGTCCTGACTTTC. The variable domain in full, completed from reference TRBV5-4 and TRBJ2-6, reads ETGVTQSPTHLIKTRGQQVTLRCSSQSGHNTVSWYQQALGQGPQFIFQYYREEENGRGNFPPRFSGLQFPNYSSELNVNALELDDSALYLCASTNPDRTLSGANVLTFGAGSRLTVL.